The present TCR beta chain was sequenced within a study of blood T cell repertoires in COVID-19. Study-level information: T cells, B-cell-depleted T cells, or PBMCs provided the cDNA or gDNA that served as material.

During active infection, Seattle patients enrolled and were then monitored through disease. Original processing methods: Estimated nucleated cell counts came from reference gene primer amplification. Here immunoSEQ multiplex PCR was the method, and the copy in TCRdb shows in-frame clones only, minus some. V, J and clone size derive from that table, while D and trimming were established from the DNA sequence. Among fewer than 70,000 clones listed, 60% to 85% were seen once. This CDR3 is 15 amino acids long. Germline V gene data show CDR1 as LNHDA and CDR2 as SQIVND (reference sequence). The junction had 7 bases not matched to a gene; V was cut back by 6 bases and J by 3 bases.

The chain uses TRBV19 and TRBJ2-7; 11 positions agree with TRBD2. The clonotype was recovered from a man aged 25-40 years with COVID-19, enrolled during active disease. The specimen was peripheral blood. CDR3 nucleotide sequence: TGTGCCAGTAGCAAGACTAGCGGGACCTTCTACGAGCAGTACTTC. Translation: CASSKTSGTFYEQYF.